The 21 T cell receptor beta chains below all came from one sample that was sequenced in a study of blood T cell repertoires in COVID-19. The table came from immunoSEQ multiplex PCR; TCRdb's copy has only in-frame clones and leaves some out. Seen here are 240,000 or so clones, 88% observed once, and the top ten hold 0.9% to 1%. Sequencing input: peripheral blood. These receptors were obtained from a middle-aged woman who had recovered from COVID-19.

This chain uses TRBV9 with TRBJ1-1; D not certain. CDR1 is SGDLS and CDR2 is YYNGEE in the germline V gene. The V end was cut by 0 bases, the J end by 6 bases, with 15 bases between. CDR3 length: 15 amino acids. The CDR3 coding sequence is TGTGCCAGCAGCGTAGTAGGCAGCCCCGGGGCTGAAGCTTTCTTT. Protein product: CASSVVGSPGAEAFF.

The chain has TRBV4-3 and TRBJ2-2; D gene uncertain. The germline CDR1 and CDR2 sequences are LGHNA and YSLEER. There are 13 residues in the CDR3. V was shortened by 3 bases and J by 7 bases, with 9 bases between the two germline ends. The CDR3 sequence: CASSHESYGELFF. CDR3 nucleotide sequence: TGCGCCAGCAGCCACGAGAGCTACGGGGAGCTGTTTTTT.

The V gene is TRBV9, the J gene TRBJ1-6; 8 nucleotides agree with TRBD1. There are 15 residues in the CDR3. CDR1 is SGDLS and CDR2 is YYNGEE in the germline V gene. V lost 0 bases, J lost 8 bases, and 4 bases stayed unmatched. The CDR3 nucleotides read TGTGCCAGCAGCGTAGGCGTGACAGGGGATTCACCCCTCCACTTT. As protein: CASSVGVTGDSPLHF.

The CDR3 nucleotides read TGTGCCAGCAGCCCCACGGGGTCTAACGAGCAGTACGTC. Protein product: CASSPTGSNEQYV. The chain links TRBV6-1 to TRBJ2-7; maybe TRBD2 (5 bases). V dropped 6 bases and J dropped 5 bases, with 14 bases sitting between them. This CDR3 is 13 amino acids long. Germline V gives CDR1 MNHNS, CDR2 SASEGT.

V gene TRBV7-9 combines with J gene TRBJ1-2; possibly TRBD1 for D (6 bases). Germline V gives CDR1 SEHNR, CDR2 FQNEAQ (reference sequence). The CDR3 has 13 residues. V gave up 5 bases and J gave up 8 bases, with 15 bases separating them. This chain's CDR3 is CASSPPGDGGYTF. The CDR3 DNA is TGTGCCAGCAGCCCCCCAGGGGACGGAGGCTACACCTTC.

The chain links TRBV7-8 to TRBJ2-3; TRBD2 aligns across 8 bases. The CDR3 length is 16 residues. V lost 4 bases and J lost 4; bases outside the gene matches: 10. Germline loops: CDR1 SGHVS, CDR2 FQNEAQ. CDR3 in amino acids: CASSSDRGGRADTQYF. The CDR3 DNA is TGTGCCAGCAGCTCCGACCGGGGGGGTAGGGCAGATACGCAGTATTTT.

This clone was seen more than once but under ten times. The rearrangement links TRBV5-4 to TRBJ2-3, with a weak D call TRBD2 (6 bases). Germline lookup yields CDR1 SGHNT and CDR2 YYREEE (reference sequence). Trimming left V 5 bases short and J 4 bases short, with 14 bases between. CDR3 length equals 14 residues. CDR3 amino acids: CASRLIAEADTQYF. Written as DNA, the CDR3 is TGTGCCAGCAGGCTAATAGCGGAAGCAGATACGCAGTATTTT. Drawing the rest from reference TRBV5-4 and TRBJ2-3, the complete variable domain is ETGVTQSPTHLIKTRGQQVTLRCSSQSGHNTVSWYQQALGQGPQFIFQYYREEENGRGNFPPRFSGLQFPNYSSELNVNALELDDSALYLCASRLIAEADTQYFGPGTRLTVL.

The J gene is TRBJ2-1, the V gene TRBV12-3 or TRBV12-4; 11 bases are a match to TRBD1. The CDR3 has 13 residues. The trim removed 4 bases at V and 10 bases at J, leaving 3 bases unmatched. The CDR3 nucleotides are TGTGCCAGCAGTTCGGACAGGGGGCTGGAGCAGTTCTTC. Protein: CASSSDRGLEQFF.

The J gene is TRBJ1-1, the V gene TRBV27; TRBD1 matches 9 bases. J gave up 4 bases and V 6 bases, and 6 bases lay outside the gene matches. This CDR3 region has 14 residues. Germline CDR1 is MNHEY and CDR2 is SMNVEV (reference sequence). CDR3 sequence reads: CASRRQGGSTEAFF. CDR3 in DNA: TGTGCCAGCAGGCGACAGGGGGGGAGCACTGAAGCTTTCTTT.

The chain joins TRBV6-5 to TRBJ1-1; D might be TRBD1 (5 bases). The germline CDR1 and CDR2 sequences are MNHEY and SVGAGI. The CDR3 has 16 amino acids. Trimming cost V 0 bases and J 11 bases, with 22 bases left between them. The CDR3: CASSYSGGRGGLGAFF. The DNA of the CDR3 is TGTGCCAGCAGTTACTCTGGCGGTAGGGGAGGGCTGGGGGCTTTCTTT.

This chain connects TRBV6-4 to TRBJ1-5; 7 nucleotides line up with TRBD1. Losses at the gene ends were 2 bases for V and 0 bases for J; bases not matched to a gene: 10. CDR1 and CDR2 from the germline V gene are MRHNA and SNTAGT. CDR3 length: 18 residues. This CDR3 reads CASSDQRDSHYSNQPQHF. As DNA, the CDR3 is TGTGCCAGCAGTGACCAGAGGGACAGCCATTATAGCAATCAGCCCCAGCATTTT.

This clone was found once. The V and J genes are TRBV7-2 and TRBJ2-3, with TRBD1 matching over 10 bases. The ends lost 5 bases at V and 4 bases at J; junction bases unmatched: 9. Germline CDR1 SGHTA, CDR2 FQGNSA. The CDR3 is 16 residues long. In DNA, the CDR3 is TGTGCCAGCAGCCCCGGAGGGGGACAGGGGTCAGATACGCAGTATTTT. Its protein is CASSPGGGQGSDTQYF.

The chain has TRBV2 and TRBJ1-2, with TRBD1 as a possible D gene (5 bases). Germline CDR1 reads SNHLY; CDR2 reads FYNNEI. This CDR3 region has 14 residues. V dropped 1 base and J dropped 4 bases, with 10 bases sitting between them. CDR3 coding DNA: TGTGCCAGCAGTGAAGGAGAGACAGCCTATGGCTACACCTTC. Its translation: CASSEGETAYGYTF.

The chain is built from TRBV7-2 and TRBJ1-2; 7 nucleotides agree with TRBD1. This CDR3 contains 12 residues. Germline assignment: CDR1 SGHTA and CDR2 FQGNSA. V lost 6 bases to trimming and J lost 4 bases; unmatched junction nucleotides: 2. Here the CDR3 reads CASRRGRYGYTF. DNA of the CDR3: TGTGCCAGCAGAAGGGGGCGCTATGGCTACACCTTC.

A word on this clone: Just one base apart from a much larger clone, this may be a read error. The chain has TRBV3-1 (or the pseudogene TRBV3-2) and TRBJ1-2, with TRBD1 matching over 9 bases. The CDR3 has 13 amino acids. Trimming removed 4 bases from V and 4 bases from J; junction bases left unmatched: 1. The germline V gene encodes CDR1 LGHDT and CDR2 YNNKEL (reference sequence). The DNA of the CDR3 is TGTGCCAGCAGCCCGACAGGGGGCTATGGCTACACCTTC. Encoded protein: CASSPTGGYGYTF.

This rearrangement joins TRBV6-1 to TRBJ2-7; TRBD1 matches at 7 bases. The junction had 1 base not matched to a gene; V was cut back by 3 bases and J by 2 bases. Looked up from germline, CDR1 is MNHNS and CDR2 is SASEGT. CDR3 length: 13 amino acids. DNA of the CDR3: TGTGCCAGCAGTGACCAGGGGGCCTACGAGCAGTACGTC. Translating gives CASSDQGAYEQYV.

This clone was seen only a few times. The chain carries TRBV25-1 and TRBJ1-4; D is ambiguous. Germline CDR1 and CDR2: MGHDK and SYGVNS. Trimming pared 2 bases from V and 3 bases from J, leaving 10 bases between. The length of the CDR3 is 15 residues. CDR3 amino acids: CASSEVGGPNEKLFF. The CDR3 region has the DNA TGTGCCAGCAGTGAAGTGGGAGGCCCTAATGAAAAACTGTTTTTT.

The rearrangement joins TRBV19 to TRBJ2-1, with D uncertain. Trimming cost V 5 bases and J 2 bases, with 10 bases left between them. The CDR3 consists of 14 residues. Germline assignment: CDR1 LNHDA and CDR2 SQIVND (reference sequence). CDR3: CASSGHPAYNEQFF. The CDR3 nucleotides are TGTGCCAGTAGTGGGCACCCAGCCTACAATGAGCAGTTCTTC.

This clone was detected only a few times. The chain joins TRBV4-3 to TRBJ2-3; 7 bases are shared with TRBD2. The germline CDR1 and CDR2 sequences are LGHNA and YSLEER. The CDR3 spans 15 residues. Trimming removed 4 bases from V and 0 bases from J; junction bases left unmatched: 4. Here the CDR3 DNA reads TGCGCCAGCAGCCCCCAGCGGGGAAGCACAGATACGCAGTATTTT. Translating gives CASSPQRGSTDTQYF.

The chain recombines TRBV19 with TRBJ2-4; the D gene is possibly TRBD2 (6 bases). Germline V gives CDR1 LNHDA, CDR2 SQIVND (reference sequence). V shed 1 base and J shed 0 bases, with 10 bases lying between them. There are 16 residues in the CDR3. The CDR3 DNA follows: TGTGCCAGTAGTATAGCCGGGGGAATAGCCAAAAACATTCAGTACTTC. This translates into CASSIAGGIAKNIQYF.

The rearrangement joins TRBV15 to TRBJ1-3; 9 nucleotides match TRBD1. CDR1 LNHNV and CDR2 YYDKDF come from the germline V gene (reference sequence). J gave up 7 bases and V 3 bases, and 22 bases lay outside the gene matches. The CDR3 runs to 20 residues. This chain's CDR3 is CATSSPLRDRDWKGRNTIYF. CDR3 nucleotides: TGTGCCACCAGCAGTCCCCTCCGGGACAGGGATTGGAAGGGAAGGAACACCATATATTTT.